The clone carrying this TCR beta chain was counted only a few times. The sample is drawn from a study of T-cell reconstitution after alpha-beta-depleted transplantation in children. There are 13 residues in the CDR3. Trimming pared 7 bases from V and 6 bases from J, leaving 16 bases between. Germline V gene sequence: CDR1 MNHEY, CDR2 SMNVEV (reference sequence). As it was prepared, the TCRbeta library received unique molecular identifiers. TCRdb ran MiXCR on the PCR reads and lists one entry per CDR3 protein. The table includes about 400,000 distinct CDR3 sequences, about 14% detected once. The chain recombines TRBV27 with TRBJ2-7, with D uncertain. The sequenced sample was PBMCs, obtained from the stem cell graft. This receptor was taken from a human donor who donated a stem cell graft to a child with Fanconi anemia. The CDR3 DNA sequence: TGTGCCAGCAATCGAATCGGCCGGAGCGAGCAGTACTTC. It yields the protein CASNRIGRSEQYF.